These T cell receptor beta chains were read from a single sample in a study of Graves' ophthalmopathy and Graves' hyperthyroidism. TCRdb reanalysed the multiplex PCR reads using MiXCR and keeps one entry per CDR3 protein. The sample includes hundreds of thousands of distinct CDR3 sequences, 20% to 25% seen only once; the top ten take more than 5.5%. The sample comprised peripheral blood. The receptors stem from a woman aged 18 to 35 with stable Graves' hyperthyroidism. Some clones in this sample may be carry-over from other donors' samples. Both conserved end residues are part of each CDR3. A D gene is named only where the DNA matches it firmly. Rows may omit the clone size; those that give it use once, few, many or a size class.

v_call	d_call	clone_size	j_call	cdr3_aa	cdr3_nt
TRBV6-5	TRBD1	many	TRBJ1-6	CASRATGGNSPLHF	TGTGCCAGCAGGGCAACAGGGGGTAATTCACCCCTCCACTTT
TRBV6-1	TRBD1	many	TRBJ2-7	CASTNALDREVIVAYEQYF	TGTGCCAGCACTAACGCTCTGGACAGGGAGGTTATTGTGGCCTACGAGCAGTACTTC
TRBV15	-	many	TRBJ1-1	CATSRDIVRGQRAFF	TGTGCCACCAGCAGAGATATCGTTAGGGGACAAAGGGCTTTCTTT
TRBV15	-	many	TRBJ1-2	CATSRDPGPTNYGYTF	TGTGCCACCAGCAGAGACCCCGGGCCAACTAACTATGGCTACACCTTC
TRBV30	TRBD2	-	TRBJ2-7	CAWSDSSGAYEQYF	TGTGCCTGGAGTGACTCGAGCGGGGCCTACGAGCAGTACTTC
TRBV28	TRBD1	few	TRBJ1-2	CASTPGQDNPNYGYTF	TGTGCCAGCACCCCAGGACAGGACAATCCTAACTATGGCTACACCTTC
TRBV11-2	-	-	TRBJ2-7	CASSEGWGASYEQYF	TGTGCCAGCAGCGAAGGTTGGGGAGCCTCCTACGAGCAGTACTTC
TRBV5-5	-	many	TRBJ2-7	CASSLADSPSSYEQYF	TGTGCCAGCAGCTTGGCGGATTCCCCCTCCTCCTACGAGCAGTACTTC
TRBV4-1	-	many	TRBJ1-2	CASSQVAVGTNYGYTF	TGCGCCAGCAGCCAAGTCGCCGTCGGAACTAACTATGGCTACACCTTC
TRBV12-3/TRBV12-4	-	many	TRBJ1-3	CASSFSTGSGNTIYF	TGTGCCAGCAGTTTTAGCACAGGCTCTGGAAACACCATATATTTT
TRBV28	TRBD2	many	TRBJ2-7	CASSPQPRKATSGSYEQYF	TGTGCCAGCAGTCCCCAGCCTCGAAAAGCGACTAGCGGGAGCTACGAGCAGTACTTC
TRBV2	-	many	TRBJ1-1	CASIKGAFF	TGTGCCAGCATTAAAGGAGCTTTCTTT
TRBV6-1	-	few	TRBJ2-7	CASSQGPYLAYEQYF	TGTGCCAGCAGTCAAGGGCCCTACCTCGCCTACGAGCAGTACTTC
TRBV28	TRBD1	-	TRBJ2-5	CASNRGHLGETQYF	TGTGCCAGCAACAGGGGGCATTTAGGAGAGACCCAGTACTTC
TRBV6-4	TRBD2	few	TRBJ2-5	CASSEGGGAETQYF	TGTGCCAGCAGTGAAGGCGGGGGGGCTGAGACCCAGTACTTC
TRBV20-1	TRBD1	many	TRBJ1-5	CSARTGVDQPQHF	TGCAGTGCACGGACAGGGGTAGATCAGCCCCAGCATTTT
TRBV6-2/TRBV6-3	-	many	TRBJ1-1	CASSYSPASPNTEAFF	TGTGCCAGCAGTTACAGCCCGGCCAGCCCGAACACTGAAGCTTTCTTT
TRBV12-3/TRBV12-4	-	once	TRBJ2-7	CASSFPRRDEQYF	TGTGCCAGCAGTTTCCCACGTCGCGACGAGCAGTACTTC
TRBV20-1	-	many	TRBJ2-7	CSAGGAHGAYEQYF	TGCAGTGCCGGAGGGGCACACGGCGCCTACGAGCAGTACTTC
TRBV12-3/TRBV12-4	TRBD2	many	TRBJ2-5	CASSSQGEGTSGKETQYF	TGTGCCAGCAGTTCCCAGGGGGAGGGGACTAGCGGAAAAGAGACCCAGTACTTC
TRBV13	-	few	TRBJ1-1	CASSFGSGGQNTEAFF	TGTGCCAGCAGCTTCGGCTCCGGGGGGCAGAACACTGAAGCTTTCTTT
TRBV29-1	-	-	TRBJ1-1	CSVEEGGISEAFF	TGCAGCGTTGAAGAGGGAGGTATCTCTGAAGCTTTCTTT
TRBV6-5	-	many	TRBJ1-1	CASSYMGRTEAFF	TGTGCCAGCAGTTACATGGGGAGGACTGAAGCTTTCTTT
TRBV18	-	many	TRBJ1-2	CASSPDDYGYTF	TGTGCCAGCTCCCCGGATGACTATGGCTACACCTTC
TRBV30	-	-	TRBJ1-6	CAWSALTGLDSPLHF	TGTGCCTGGAGTGCCTTGACAGGATTGGATTCACCCCTCCACTTT
TRBV20-1	-	-	TRBJ2-7	CSARQAAYEQYF	TGCAGTGCTAGACAGGCTGCCTACGAGCAGTACTTC
TRBV20-1	-	many	TRBJ2-5	CSARDVGFQETQYF	TGCAGTGCCAGAGACGTGGGGTTCCAAGAGACCCAGTACTTC
TRBV13	-	many	TRBJ2-7	CASSLGQWAGAYEQYF	TGTGCCAGCAGCTTAGGCCAGTGGGCAGGGGCCTACGAGCAGTACTTC
TRBV24-1	-	many	TRBJ1-1	CATGRGTEAFF	TGTGCCACCGGGAGGGGCACTGAAGCTTTCTTT
TRBV28	-	-	TRBJ1-2	CASRPSLGHGYTF	TGTGCCAGCAGACCGTCCTTAGGGCATGGCTACACCTTC
TRBV12-3/TRBV12-4	-	-	TRBJ1-2	CASSLSGGGNYGYTF	TGTGCCAGCAGTTTATCGGGGGGAGGAAACTATGGCTACACCTTC
TRBV20-1	-	many	TRBJ2-5	CSAPFDRQETQYF	TGCAGTGCTCCCTTCGACCGCCAAGAGACCCAGTACTTC
TRBV7-3	TRBD2	-	TRBJ2-7	CASRKPSGRDYEQYF	TGTGCCAGCAGGAAACCCAGCGGGAGGGATTACGAGCAGTACTTC
TRBV12-3/TRBV12-4	-	-	TRBJ2-2	CASSPGWGRTTGELFF	TGTGCCAGCAGTCCTGGGTGGGGCAGGACGACCGGGGAGCTGTTTTTT
TRBV11-2	-	many	TRBJ1-1	CASSLYGAEAFF	TGTGCCAGCAGCTTATATGGAGCTGAAGCTTTCTTT
TRBV15	TRBD1	-	TRBJ2-5	CATSRDRGRETQYF	TGTGCCACCAGCAGAGATAGGGGGCGAGAGACCCAGTACTTC
TRBV18	-	-	TRBJ1-2	CASSPRTRSNGDYGYTF	TGTGCCAGCTCCCCCCGGACCCGCTCTAACGGGGACTATGGCTACACCTTC
TRBV11-2	-	-	TRBJ2-3	CASSLDLHEAQYF	TGTGCCAGCAGCTTAGATCTCCATGAGGCGCAGTATTTT
TRBV18	TRBD1	few	TRBJ1-1	CASSPEGANTEAFF	TGTGCCAGCTCACCGGAGGGGGCGAACACTGAAGCTTTCTTT
TRBV6-5	-	-	TRBJ1-2	CASSFRGGAVGYTF	TGTGCCAGCAGTTTCAGGGGAGGGGCCGTCGGCTACACCTTC
TRBV29-1	-	few	TRBJ1-1	CSALRGGLGAFF	TGCAGCGCCCTAAGGGGGGGGTTAGGCGCTTTCTTT
TRBV29-1	TRBD1	few	TRBJ1-1	CSVEGQGAEAFF	TGCAGCGTAGAGGGACAGGGTGCAGAAGCTTTCTTT